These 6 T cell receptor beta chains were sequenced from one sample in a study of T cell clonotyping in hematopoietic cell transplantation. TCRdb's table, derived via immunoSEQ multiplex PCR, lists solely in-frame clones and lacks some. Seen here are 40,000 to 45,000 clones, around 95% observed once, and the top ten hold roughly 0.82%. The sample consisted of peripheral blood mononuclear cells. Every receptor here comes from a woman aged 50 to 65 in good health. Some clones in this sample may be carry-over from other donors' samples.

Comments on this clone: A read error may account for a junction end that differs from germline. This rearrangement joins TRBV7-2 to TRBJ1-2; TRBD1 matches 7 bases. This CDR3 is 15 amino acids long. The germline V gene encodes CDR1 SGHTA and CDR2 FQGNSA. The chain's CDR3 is CASSEDRDLSVGFPF. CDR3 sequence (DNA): TGTGCCAGCAGCGAAGACAGGGACCTCAGTGTCGGGTTTCCCTTC.

Here the CDR3 DNA reads TGTGCCAGCAGCTCCCATATGGGAGAGACCCAGTACTTC. Residues: CASSSHMGETQYF. V and J are TRBV7-2 and TRBJ2-5; D gene uncertain. The V end was cut by 4 bases, the J end by 4 bases, with 10 bases between. Germline assignment: CDR1 SGHTA and CDR2 FQGNSA. The CDR3 spans 13 residues.

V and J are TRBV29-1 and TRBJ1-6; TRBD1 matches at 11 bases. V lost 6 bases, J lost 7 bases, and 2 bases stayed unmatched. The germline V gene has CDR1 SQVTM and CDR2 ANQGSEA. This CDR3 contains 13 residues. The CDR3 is CSVGTGGNSPLHF. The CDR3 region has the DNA TGCAGCGTCGGGACAGGGGGAAATTCACCCCTCCACTTT.

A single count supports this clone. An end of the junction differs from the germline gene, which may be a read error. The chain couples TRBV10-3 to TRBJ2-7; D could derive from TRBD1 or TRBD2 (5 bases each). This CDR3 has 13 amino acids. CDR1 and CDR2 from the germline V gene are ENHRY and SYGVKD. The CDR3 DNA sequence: TGTGCCATCACCCCAGGGAGCTCCTACGAGCAGTGCTTC. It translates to CAITPGSSYEQCF.

For the CDR3, the DNA is TGTGCCAGCACTCTTCCCCTAGACTCTGGAAACACCATATATTTT. Translating gives CASTLPLDSGNTIYF. The chain recombines TRBV6-1 with TRBJ1-3; D is uncertain. With 7 bases removed from V and 0 bases from J, the gap between germline ends came to 13 bases. The V gene's germline CDR1 is MNHNS and CDR2 SASEGT. CDR3 size: 15 residues.

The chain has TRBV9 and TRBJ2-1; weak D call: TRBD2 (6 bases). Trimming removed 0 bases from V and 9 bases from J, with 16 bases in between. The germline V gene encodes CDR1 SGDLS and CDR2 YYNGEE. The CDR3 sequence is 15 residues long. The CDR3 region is CASSVVGDAGTEQFF. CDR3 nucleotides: TGTGCCAGCAGCGTAGTGGGGGACGCGGGGACTGAGCAGTTCTTC.